This is a list of T cell receptor beta chains from one sample in a study of blood T cell repertoires in COVID-19. The assay was immunoSEQ multiplex PCR, and TCRdb's table has in-frame clones only and misses some. Of some 130,000 clones listed, about 87% are singletons. What was sequenced was peripheral blood. Receptor source: a man aged 50 to 59 with active COVID-19. Each CDR3 is given with its conserved first and last residue. A D gene is named only where the DNA matches it firmly. Not all rows give a size; the values are once, few, many and, for expanded clones, a class.

d_call j_call clone_size v_call cdr3_nt cdr3_aa
- TRBJ1-1 once TRBV5-1 TGCGCCAGCAGCTCGACGACTTACAGGGTTTCGAACACTGAAGCTTTCTTT CASSSTTYRVSNTEAFF
TRBD1 TRBJ1-2 - TRBV7-2 TGTGCCAGCAGCTCCTCACAGGGGACCTATGGCTACACCTTC CASSSSQGTYGYTF
- TRBJ2-7 - TRBV2 TGTGCCAGCAGTGTGGAGGACGGCTCCTACGAGCAGTACTTC CASSVEDGSYEQYF
TRBD1 TRBJ1-5 - TRBV7-9 TGTGCCAGCAGCTCAACAGAGGGGGCTAGCAATCAGCCCCAGCATTTT CASSSTEGASNQPQHF
TRBD1 TRBJ1-1 - TRBV19 TGTGCCAGTAGTAAAGGGACAGGGCGGTCAGCTTTCTTT CASSKGTGRSAFF
TRBD1 TRBJ1-4 - TRBV6-5 TGTGCCAGCCGCGGAACAGGGGGAAAGGAAAAACTGTTTTTT CASRGTGGKEKLFF
TRBD2 TRBJ2-5 - TRBV11-2 TGTGCCAGCAGCTTAAGTCTAGCGGGGGGCCAAGAGACCCAGTACTTC CASSLSLAGGQETQYF
- TRBJ2-1 - TRBV7-2 TGTGCCAGCAGCCCGCCCGGACTAAACAATGAGCAGTTCTTC CASSPPGLNNEQFF
TRBD1 TRBJ1-1 - TRBV2 TGTGCCAGCAGGGGCCCCGACAGGGGGGTTACTGAAGCTTTCTTT CASRGPDRGVTEAFF
- TRBJ2-5 - TRBV18 TGTGCCAGCTCACCGACAGGATGGCCCACAGAGACCCAGTACTTC CASSPTGWPTETQYF
TRBD1 TRBJ1-1 once TRBV7-2 TGTGCCAGCACCCAGATGAACAGGGGTGAAGCTTTCTTT CASTQMNRGEAFF
TRBD1 TRBJ2-7 - TRBV18 TGTGCCAGCTCACCACCGACAAGACAGGGTACTGGCGAGCAGTACTTC CASSPPTRQGTGEQYF
TRBD1 TRBJ1-2 - TRBV6-6 TGTGCCAGCAGTGCGGACAGGGCCCTCAACTATGGCTACACCTTC CASSADRALNYGYTF
TRBD1 TRBJ1-4 few TRBV7-8 TGTGCCAGCAGCCCAGGGGGGACGGGGAAAAAACTGTTTTTT CASSPGGTGKKLFF
- TRBJ1-6 few TRBV6-1 TGTGCCAGCAGTGAAGCGTGGGGGGGCGCAAGCTCCTATAATTCACCCCTCCACTTT CASSEAWGGASSYNSPLHF
TRBD1 TRBJ1-3 - TRBV19 TGTGCCAGTAGTCGGGGACAGTCAAAGAGCTCTGGAAACACCATATATTTT CASSRGQSKSSGNTIYF
- TRBJ1-6 - TRBV3-1/TRBV3-2 TGTGCCAGCAGCCAAGATCTAGCGGGGGTTGGCTCACCCCTCCACTTT CASSQDLAGVGSPLHF
- TRBJ1-3 - TRBV6-5 TGTGCCAGCAGGGACTCACCGGGCTCTGGAAACACCATATATTTT CASRDSPGSGNTIYF
- TRBJ2-6 - TRBV5-1 TGCGCCAGCAGCATCTTAGGGGGTGCCGGGGCCAACGTCCTGACTTTC CASSILGGAGANVLTF
TRBD2 TRBJ2-5 - TRBV2 TGTGCCAGCACCACCGGGCGGGGGGAAAGCGAGACCCAGTACTTC CASTTGRGESETQYF
TRBD1 TRBJ1-1 - TRBV29-1 TGCAGCGTTGTTAGGGGGCGATGGATGAACACTGAAGCTTTCTTT CSVVRGRWMNTEAFF
- TRBJ1-5 - TRBV5-1 TGCGCCAGCAGCTTGGGTGGGGAGAGCAATCAGCCCCAGCATTTT CASSLGGESNQPQHF
- TRBJ2-1 - TRBV29-1 TGCAGCGTTGAAGGAGACTACAATGAGCAGTTCTTC CSVEGDYNEQFF
- TRBJ2-7 - TRBV6-5 TGTGCCAGCAGCCGGGACTACGAGCAGTACTTC CASSRDYEQYF
- TRBJ2-2 - TRBV9 TGTGCCAGCAGCGTAGGAAGCCCCCTGACCGGGGAGCTGTTTTTT CASSVGSPLTGELFF
TRBD1 TRBJ1-1 - TRBV6-5 TGTGCCAGCAGTCCCCAGGACAGGGAGGGCACTGAAGCTTTCTTT CASSPQDREGTEAFF
TRBD1 TRBJ1-1 - TRBV5-6 TGTGCCAGCAGCTCAGGACAGGGAGGAGCTTTCTTT CASSSGQGGAFF
TRBD1 TRBJ1-6 - TRBV7-8 TGTGCCAGCAGCTCCAGGGGGCCCGGAGATTCACCCCTCCACTTT CASSSRGPGDSPLHF
- TRBJ1-1 - TRBV15 TGTGCCACCAGCAGAGATCAGGTCCGGAACACTGAAGCTTTCTTT CATSRDQVRNTEAFF
- TRBJ2-2 - TRBV4-2 TGTGCCAGCAGCCAAGATCCGGGGAAAAATACCGGGGAGCTGTTTTTT CASSQDPGKNTGELFF
- TRBJ2-2 - TRBV4-2 TGTGCCAGCAGCCAAGCCGGACAGACGAACACCGGGGAGCTGTTTTTT CASSQAGQTNTGELFF
TRBD2 TRBJ2-7 - TRBV9 TGTGCCAGCAGCGTTTGGGGGGGGACCTACGAGCAGTACTTC CASSVWGGTYEQYF
TRBD1 TRBJ1-2 - TRBV7-9 TGTGCCAGCAGCCGCACAGGGGTCGGTGGCTACACCTTC CASSRTGVGGYTF
- TRBJ1-2 - TRBV20-1 TGCAGTGCTAGTATTCACGGGAAAAACTATGGCTACACCTTC CSASIHGKNYGYTF
- TRBJ1-4 - TRBV6-1 TGTGCCAGCAGTGAACGGCGAACTATTGAAAAACTGTTTTTT CASSERRTIEKLFF
- TRBJ1-1 - TRBV2 TGTGCCAGCAGTGTTGGCGGGCGTAGAACTGAAGCTTTCTTT CASSVGGRRTEAFF
TRBD1 TRBJ1-1 few TRBV3-1/TRBV3-2 TGTGCCAGCAGCCAATGGGACAGCGAAGCTTTCTTT CASSQWDSEAFF
TRBD1 TRBJ1-1 few TRBV5-1 TGCGCCAGCAGCACGGGACAGGAAGCTTTCTTT CASSTGQEAFF
- TRBJ2-4 - TRBV6-4 TGTGCCAGGAGAGAGGGACTCCCTTTAAAACACAAAAACATTCAGTACTTC CARREGLPLKHKNIQYF
- TRBJ2-3 - TRBV10-3 TGTGCCATCAGTGAAGGACAGCGTGCTGATACGCAGTATTTT CAISEGQRADTQYF
TRBD1 TRBJ2-7 - TRBV5-4 TGTGCCAGCAGCTCGACAGGGGGCTACGAGCAGTACTTC CASSSTGGYEQYF
TRBD2 TRBJ2-3 - TRBV5-6 TGTGCCAGCAGAATTAGCGGGGCAGATACGCAGTATTTT CASRISGADTQYF
- TRBJ2-5 - TRBV7-9 TGTGCCAGCAGCTTCGATCGCACAGGGATGGGAGAGACCCAGTACTTC CASSFDRTGMGETQYF
TRBD1 TRBJ1-5 - TRBV25-1 TGTGCCAGCAGTACCGGGACAGGTACCCAGCCCCAGCATTTT CASSTGTGTQPQHF
- TRBJ2-1 - TRBV4-2 TGTGCCAGCAGCCCCCCCGGGGACAATGAGCAGTTCTTC CASSPPGDNEQFF
TRBD2 TRBJ2-1 - TRBV29-1 TGCAGCGCCGCTCGACTAGCTAGTGAGCAGTTCTTC CSAARLASEQFF
- TRBJ1-6 - TRBV18 TGTGCCAGCTCCCGCGGTCAGTATAATTCACCCCTCCACTTT CASSRGQYNSPLHF
- TRBJ2-5 - TRBV6-1 TGTGCCAGCAGTGAAGGGGCAGTACGAGAGACCCAGTACTTC CASSEGAVRETQYF
TRBD2 TRBJ2-7 - TRBV6-5 TGTGCCAGCAGGGGAGCGGGGACTACCTACGAGCAGTACTTC CASRGAGTTYEQYF
TRBD2 TRBJ2-1 - TRBV2 TGTGCCAGCAGGAGCGGGGGGGACCTTCCCAATGAGCAGTTCTTC CASRSGGDLPNEQFF
- TRBJ1-5 few TRBV3-1/TRBV3-2 TGTGCCAGCAGCCACGGGGGGCGATTGGTCAATCAGCCCCAGCATTTT CASSHGGRLVNQPQHF
- TRBJ1-2 - TRBV18 TGTGCCAGCTCACCAAGTCGACAGTCCCTCGGAGATGGCTACACCTTC CASSPSRQSLGDGYTF
TRBD1 TRBJ2-7 - TRBV9 TGTGCCAGCAGCGTAGCGTCAGGGGGCTCCTACGAGCAGTACTTC CASSVASGGSYEQYF
- TRBJ2-1 - TRBV18 TGTGCCAGCTCACCAAGGCAGGGGAATGAGCAGTTCTTC CASSPRQGNEQFF
- TRBJ1-4 - TRBV7-9 TGTGCCAGCAGCTTAGGAGCCACAGGGCTTAATGAAAAACTGTTTTTT CASSLGATGLNEKLFF